The source of this T cell receptor beta chain is a study of blood T cell repertoires in COVID-19. Libraries were prepared by immunoSEQ multiplex PCR; TCRdb keeps only in-frame clonotypes and omits some of them. The profile covers approximately 93,000 clones, with approximately 77% appearing a single time and 8.5% to 10% taken by the ten largest. The CDR3 runs 13 residues. V was pared by 2 bases and J by 7 bases, with 6 bases of the junction left unmatched. Germline V gene data show CDR1 as SGDLS and CDR2 as YYNGEE. Material: peripheral blood. The rearrangement uses TRBV9 and TRBJ2-7, with TRBD1 identical over 7 bases. This clonotype was sampled from a woman at least 80 years old with acute or convalescent COVID-19. CDR3 DNA sequence: TGTGCCAGCAGCGTGACAGGGATTGGGGAGCAGTACTTC. It yields the protein CASSVTGIGEQYF.